Each of the 8 T cell receptor beta chains below was sequenced from the same sample in a study of identical twins. TCRdb independently ran MiXCR on the 5' RACE reads; one entry per CDR3 protein. The sample shows around 370,000 distinct CDR3 sequences, roughly 9% of them seen only once. Source material: naive T cells sorted from blood. The receptor set was obtained from a woman aged 45 to 65 in good health.

This clonotype was detected ten times or more. The chain has TRBV7-6 and TRBJ2-1; 8 bases agree with TRBD2. J gave up 6 bases and V 4 bases, and 17 bases lay outside the gene matches. The CDR3 runs 18 residues. The V gene's germline CDR1 is SGHVS and CDR2 FNYEAQ. CDR3 in amino acids: CASSSPAGVAGLGNEQFF. In DNA form, the CDR3 reads TGTGCCAGCAGCTCCCCAGCCGGGGTAGCGGGATTGGGCAATGAGCAGTTCTTC. The variable domain in full, completed from reference TRBV7-6 and TRBJ2-1, reads GAGVSQSPRYKVTKRGQDVALRCDPISGHVSLYWYRQALGQGPEFLTYFNYEAQQDKSGLPNDRFSAERPEGSISTLTIQRTEQRDSAMYRCASSSPAGVAGLGNEQFFGPGTRLTVL.

V usage is TRBV7-9 and J usage is TRBJ2-5, with a weak D call TRBD2 (6 bases). CDR1 is SEHNR, CDR2 FQNEAQ, per germline (reference sequence). There are 14 residues in the CDR3. Trimming removed 1 base from V and 5 bases from J, with 11 bases in between. The CDR3 protein is CASSLVAGMETQYF. DNA of the CDR3: TGTGCCAGCAGCTTAGTGGCGGGGATGGAGACCCAGTACTTC.

This clonotype was counted between two and nine times. The chain links TRBV20-1 to TRBJ2-1; D not resolved. Germline V lookup: CDR1 DFQATT, CDR2 SNEGSKA (reference sequence). Trimming took 5 bases from V and 0 from J, leaving 5 bases between them. This CDR3 has 12 amino acids. The CDR3 DNA follows: TGCAGTGCTCCAGGCTCCTACAATGAGCAGTTCTTC. Translating gives CSAPGSYNEQFF.

Only a few counts were recorded for this clonotype. The CDR3 sequence: CSANSNYGYTF. CDR3 sequence (DNA): TGCAGTGCTAACAGTAACTATGGCTACACCTTC. The V gene is TRBV20-1, the J gene TRBJ1-2; D gene unclear. The CDR3 extends over 11 amino acids. V dropped 4 bases and J dropped 1 base, with 4 bases sitting between them. Germline V gives CDR1 DFQATT, CDR2 SNEGSKA (reference sequence).

Ten or more counts support this clonotype. V usage is TRBV9 and J usage is TRBJ2-1, with 7 bases lining up with TRBD2. V lost 2 bases to trimming and J lost 10 bases; unmatched junction nucleotides: 12. Looked up from germline, CDR1 is SGDLS and CDR2 is YYNGEE. This CDR3 is built from 15 residues. The CDR3, as DNA: TGTGCCAGCAGCGTCTGGGGTGTTGTGGGGGGGGAGCAGTTCTTC. It codes for CASSVWGVVGGEQFF.

The table lists this clonotype with many counts. This chain uses TRBV12-3 or TRBV12-4 with TRBJ2-1; D not resolved. The CDR3 extends over 12 amino acids. V lost 3 bases and J 6 bases, leaving 6 bases between the germline ends. Here the CDR3 reads CASSFLGNEQFF. CDR3 DNA: TGTGCCAGCAGTTTCTTGGGCAATGAGCAGTTCTTC.

In this sample, this clonotype turned up many times. The chain employs TRBV4-1 and TRBJ2-7; D uncertain. The CDR3 extends over 13 amino acids. Trimming left V 1 base short and J 3 bases short, with 7 bases between. The germline V gene encodes CDR1 MGHRA and CDR2 YSYEKL. The DNA of the CDR3 is TGCGCCAGCAGCCAAGTGCGAGACTACGAGCAGTACTTC. This encodes CASSQVRDYEQYF.

The genes are TRBV12-3 or TRBV12-4 and TRBJ2-7; D is unclear. The CDR3 contains 18 residues. Trimming took 5 bases from V and 0 from J, leaving 23 bases between them. DNA for the CDR3: TGTGCCAGCAGTCAGATGTTCACCGGCCCCAGCTCCTCCTACGAGCAGTACTTC. Encoded protein: CASSQMFTGPSSSYEQYF.